This TCR beta chain was captured by sequencing in a study of monozygotic twins with inflammatory bowel disease. Isolation of total RNA was performed on whole blood, with no prior T cell sorting. No DNA is given; TCRdb re-called the 5' RACE reads and lists each CDR3 protein once. The listing contains about 450,000 distinct CDR3 sequences. CDR3 size: 15 residues. Germline CDR1 reads SGHTA; CDR2 reads FQGNSA. The genes are TRBV7-2 and TRBJ2-2. The sequenced sample consisted of blood. This clonotype was obtained from a human donor with ulcerative colitis or Crohn's disease, or a healthy co-twin of an affected twin (not recorded which). The chain's CDR3 is CASSLAFISTGELFF.